One sample yielded the 12 T cell receptor beta chains listed below, sequenced in a study of shared clonotypes between healthy human individuals. Clones were sequenced by immunoSEQ multiplex PCR, and TCRdb holds only the in-frame ones, with some missing. The sample carries 2,100,000 or so clones, almost 96% recorded once. The sequenced sample consisted of naive CD4+ T cells sorted from blood. This sample's subset: CD45RA+ positively selected. Receptors originate from a man in his late teens or twenties in good health.

V gene TRBV9 combines with J gene TRBJ1-1, with a possible D match to TRBD1 (5 bases). V was cut by 4 bases and J by 3 bases, with 13 bases left in between. Germline V CDR1 and CDR2: SGDLS, YYNGEE. The CDR3 totals 14 residues. The CDR3 region is CASSPGWGDTEAFF. The DNA for the CDR3 is TGTGCCAGCAGCCCGGGGTGGGGGGACACTGAAGCTTTCTTT.

This chain uses TRBV4-2 with TRBJ1-2; unclear D gene. The CDR3 length is 15 residues. The germline CDR1 and CDR2 sequences are LGHNA and YNFKEQ. Trimming took 0 bases from V and 4 from J, leaving 12 bases between them. In DNA, the CDR3 is TGTGCCAGCAGCCAAGATATGATTGGCGCCTATGGCTACACCTTC. Translated: CASSQDMIGAYGYTF.

V is TRBV2 and J is TRBJ1-2; TRBD1 is a possible D gene (6 bases). CDR3 length: 14 amino acids. CDR1 SNHLY and CDR2 FYNNEI come from the germline V gene. V was cut by 3 bases and J by 3 bases, with 11 bases left in between. In nucleotides, the CDR3 is TGTGCCAGCAGTGAGTCAGGGGATTACTATGGCTACACCTTC. This encodes CASSESGDYYGYTF.

The chain recombines TRBV9 with TRBJ1-1, with D maybe TRBD1 (5 bases). The V end was cut by 0 bases, the J end by 8 bases, with 14 bases between. CDR1 is SGDLS, CDR2 YYNGEE, per germline. The CDR3 runs to 14 residues. The CDR3 DNA reads TGTGCCAGCAGCGTAGATTCGCCGGGGGAAGAAGCTTTCTTT. Its translation is CASSVDSPGEEAFF. The full variable domain, rest sourced from reference TRBV9 and TRBJ1-1, is DSGVTQTPKHLITATGQRVTLRCSPRSGDLSVYWYQQSLDQGLQFLIQYYNGEERAKGNILERFSAQQFPDLHSELNLSSLELGDSALYFCASSVDSPGEEAFFGQGTRLTVV.

V and J are TRBV28 and TRBJ2-6; tentative D call: TRBD1 (7 bases). CDR3 length: 18 residues. Germline CDR1 is MDHEN and CDR2 is SYDVKM. V was trimmed by 6 bases and J by 2 bases, leaving 20 bases between them. CDR3 coding DNA: TGTGCCAGCAGGGAGGGCGGACAGGAGAGGACTGGGGCCAACGTCCTGACTTTC. It translates to CASREGGQERTGANVLTF. Looking up the rest from reference TRBV28 and TRBJ2-6 gives the full variable domain: DVKVTQSSRYLVKRTGEKVFLECVQDMDHENMFWYRQDPGLGLRLIYFSYDVKMKEKGDIPEGYSVSREKKERFSLILESASTNQTSMYLCASREGGQERTGANVLTFGAGSRLTVL.

The chain has TRBV12-5 and TRBJ2-7; TRBD1 is a possible D gene (7 bases). The CDR3 covers 13 residues. CDR1 is LGHNT, CDR2 FRNRAP, per germline. V was trimmed by 9 bases and J by 0 bases, leaving 12 bases between them. The CDR3 region is CASRGASSYEQYF. CDR3 bases: TGTGCTAGCAGGGGGGCGAGCTCCTACGAGCAGTACTTC.

This rearrangement joins TRBV28 to TRBJ2-4, with 7 nucleotides matching TRBD2. J gave up 15 bases and V 5 bases, and 10 bases lay outside the gene matches. The CDR3 consists of 12 residues. Per the germline V gene, CDR1 is MDHEN and CDR2 is SYDVKM. The CDR3 region has the DNA TGTGCCAGCAGTGCCACTAGCGCGGTATGGTACTTC. Encoded protein: CASSATSAVWYF.

CDR3 protein: CASSYTSGRGETQYF. In DNA form, the CDR3 reads TGTGCCAGCAGCTATACTAGCGGGAGAGGGGAGACCCAGTACTTC. The chain carries TRBV7-9 and TRBJ2-5, with TRBD2 identical over 11 bases. The length of the CDR3 is 15 residues. The germline gives CDR1 SEHNR, CDR2 FQNEAQ (reference sequence). V was clipped by 4 bases and J by 5 bases; unmatched bases: 6.

The chain carries TRBV7-9 and TRBJ2-3; 14 nucleotides line up with TRBD2. The germline gives CDR1 SEHNR, CDR2 FQNEAQ (reference sequence). The CDR3 loop spans 15 amino acids. Trimming cost V 10 bases and J 4 bases; bases outside gene matches: 7. CDR3 sequence: CAIQTSGGAADTQYF. CDR3 bases: TGTGCCATCCAGACTAGCGGGGGGGCGGCAGATACGCAGTATTTT.

The chain has TRBV9 and TRBJ1-4; D might be TRBD1 (6 bases). From germline, CDR1 is SGDLS and CDR2 YYNGEE. This CDR3 has 14 amino acids. V was cut by 0 bases and J by 8 bases, with 11 bases left in between. The CDR3 spells CASSVEQGFEKLFF. The CDR3 nucleotides read TGTGCCAGCAGCGTAGAACAGGGTTTCGAAAAACTGTTTTTT.

The chain uses TRBV4-1 and TRBJ2-3; 11 bases are shared with TRBD1. The CDR3 loop spans 16 amino acids. V dropped 4 bases and J dropped 1; count of bases not matched to a gene: 4. Looked up from germline, CDR1 is MGHRA and CDR2 is YSYEKL. CDR3: CASSLRTGGRTDTQYF. CDR3 coding DNA: TGCGCCAGCAGCCTGAGGACAGGGGGCCGCACAGATACGCAGTATTTT.

The rearrangement links TRBV28 to TRBJ1-5; D is unresolved. The CDR3 has 12 residues. Trimming shortened V by 9 bases and J by 3 bases, and 9 bases separated the two germline ends. The germline gives CDR1 MDHEN, CDR2 SYDVKM. This CDR3 is CASRAFNQPQHF. DNA of the CDR3: TGTGCCAGTAGGGCATTCAATCAGCCCCAGCATTTT.